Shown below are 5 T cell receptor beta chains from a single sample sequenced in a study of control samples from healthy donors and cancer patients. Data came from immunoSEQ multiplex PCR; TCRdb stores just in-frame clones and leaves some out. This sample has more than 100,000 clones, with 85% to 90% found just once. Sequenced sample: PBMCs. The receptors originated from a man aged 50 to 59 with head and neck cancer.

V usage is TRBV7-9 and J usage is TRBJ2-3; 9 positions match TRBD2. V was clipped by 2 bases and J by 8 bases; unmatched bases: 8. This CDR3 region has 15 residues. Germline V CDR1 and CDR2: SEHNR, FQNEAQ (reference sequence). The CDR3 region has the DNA TGTGCCAGCAGCTTATTGGCGGGGGGGCTCGGTACGCAGTATTTT. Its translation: CASSLLAGGLGTQYF.

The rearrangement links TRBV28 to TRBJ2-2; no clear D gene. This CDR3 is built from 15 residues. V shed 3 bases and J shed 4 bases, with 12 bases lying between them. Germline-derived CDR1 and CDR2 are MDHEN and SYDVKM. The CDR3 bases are TGTGCCAGCAGTTTGTCAAGGGCCCCCACCGGGGAGCTGTTTTTT. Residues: CASSLSRAPTGELFF. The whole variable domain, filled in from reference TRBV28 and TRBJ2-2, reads DVKVTQSSRYLVKRTGEKVFLECVQDMDHENMFWYRQDPGLGLRLIYFSYDVKMKEKGDIPEGYSVSREKKERFSLILESASTNQTSMYLCASSLSRAPTGELFFGEGSRLTVL.

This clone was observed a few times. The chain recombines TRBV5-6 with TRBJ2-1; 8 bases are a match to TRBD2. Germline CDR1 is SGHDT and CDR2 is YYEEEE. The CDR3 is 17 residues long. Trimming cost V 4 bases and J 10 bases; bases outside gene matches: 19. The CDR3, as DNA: TGTGCCAGCAGCGCCTCCCCGGGACTAGTTGGTGTGGGCGAGCAGTTCTTC. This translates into CASSASPGLVGVGEQFF.

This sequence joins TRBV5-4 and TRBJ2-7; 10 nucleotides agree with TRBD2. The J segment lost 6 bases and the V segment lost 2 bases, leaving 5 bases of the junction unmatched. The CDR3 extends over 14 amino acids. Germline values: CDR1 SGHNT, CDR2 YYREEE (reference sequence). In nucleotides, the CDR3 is TGTGCCAGCAGCTTCCTAGCGGGAGACGCCGAGCAGTACTTC. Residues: CASSFLAGDAEQYF.

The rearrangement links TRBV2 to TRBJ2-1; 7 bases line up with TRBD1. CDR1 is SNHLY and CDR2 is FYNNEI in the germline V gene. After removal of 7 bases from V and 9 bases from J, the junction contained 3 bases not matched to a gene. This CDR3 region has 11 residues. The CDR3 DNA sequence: TGTGCCAGCACTAACAGGGGTGAGCAGTTCTTC. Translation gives CASTNRGEQFF.